These 23 T cell receptor beta chains were all obtained from the same sample, sequenced in a study of identical twins. Each CDR3 protein is one row after TCRdb ran MiXCR on the 5' RACE reads. The sample carries 250,000 or so distinct CDR3 sequences, approximately 7% recorded once. In addition, the sample was reused for a study of yellow fever vaccine responses in identical twins.

The sample was memory (CD45RO+) T cells sorted from blood. All receptors come from a young woman in good health.

This clonotype has at least ten counts. J is TRBJ2-2 and V is TRBV7-8; no reliable D call. Germline values: CDR1 SGHVS, CDR2 FQNEAQ. CDR3 length: 14 amino acids. Trimming took 0 bases from V and 3 from J, leaving 5 bases between them. The CDR3 sequence: CASSLAHDTGELFF. CDR3 nucleotides: TGTGCCAGCAGCTTAGCGCACGACACCGGGGAGCTGTTTTTT.

The rearrangement joins TRBV20-1 to TRBJ2-2; weak D call: TRBD2 (6 bases). With 6 bases removed from V and 3 bases from J, the gap between germline ends came to 14 bases. Looked up from germline, CDR1 is DFQATT and CDR2 is SNEGSKA (reference sequence). CDR3 length: 14 amino acids. This CDR3 is CSASPSADTGELFF. In DNA form, the CDR3 reads TGCAGTGCGTCCCCTAGCGCCGACACCGGGGAGCTGTTTTTT.

This clonotype has ten or more counts. The J gene is TRBJ2-3, the V gene TRBV5-4, with 8 bases fitting TRBD1. CDR1 and CDR2 from the germline V gene are SGHNT and YYREEE (reference sequence). The CDR3 totals 18 residues. V shed 6 bases and J 0 bases; nucleotides not matched to a gene: 15. The DNA for the CDR3 is TGTGCCAGCACCTGGGGGCGACAGGGGCCAACTAGCACAGATACGCAGTATTTT. Protein: CASTWGRQGPTSTDTQYF.

This clonotype showed up just a few times. This rearrangement joins TRBV4-1 to TRBJ2-3, with 10 bases fitting TRBD2. The CDR3 consists of 16 residues. CDR1 is MGHRA and CDR2 is YSYEKL in the germline V gene. The V and J ends lost 4 bases and 0 bases, in that order; junction bases with no gene match: 4. For the CDR3, the DNA is TGCGCCAGCAGCCCTGCTAGCGGGGGAAGCACAGATACGCAGTATTTT. Protein sequence: CASSPASGGSTDTQYF.

This clonotype was observed at least ten times. This chain connects TRBV2 to TRBJ2-1; 13 bases agree with TRBD2. Germline V lookup: CDR1 SNHLY, CDR2 FYNNEI. This CDR3 has 15 amino acids. V trimming: 6 bases; J trimming: 5 bases; junction bases outside the gene matches: 4. The CDR3 protein is CASRTGLAGNNEQFF. In DNA form, the CDR3 reads TGTGCCAGCAGGACGGGACTAGCGGGGAACAATGAGCAGTTCTTC. The whole variable domain, remainder taken from reference TRBV2 and TRBJ2-1, is EPEVTQTPSHQVTQMGQEVILRCVPISNHLYFYWYRQILGQKVEFLVSFYNNEISEKSEIFDDQFSVERPDGSNFTLKIRSTKLEDSAMYFCASRTGLAGNNEQFFGPGTRLTVL.

The chain is built from TRBV20-1 and TRBJ2-1, with 10 bases identical to TRBD2. After removal of 5 bases from V and 5 bases from J, the junction contained 9 bases not matched to a gene. This CDR3 spans 15 amino acids. The germline V gene encodes CDR1 DFQATT and CDR2 SNEGSKA (reference sequence). The CDR3 DNA reads TGCAGTGCTTACCACGGGACTAGCGAAGACAATGAGCAGTTCTTC. Its translation is CSAYHGTSEDNEQFF.

This clonotype has more than one count but fewer than ten. Here the CDR3 DNA reads TGTGCCAGCAGCCAAGCCTTTGTTGCCACAGATACGCAGTATTTT. This codes for CASSQAFVATDTQYF. The J gene is TRBJ2-3, the V gene TRBV3-1; D unresolved. The CDR3 is 15 amino acids. Trimming left V 1 base short and J 2 bases short, with 10 bases between. CDR1 is LGHDT, CDR2 YNNKEL, per germline (reference sequence).

This clonotype was seen a few times. The chain employs TRBV11-2 and TRBJ2-5; 8 bases are a match to TRBD1. Trimming at V came to 5 bases and at J to 4 bases, leaving 6 bases not matched to a gene. Germline loops: CDR1 SGHAT, CDR2 FQNNGV. CDR3 length equals 14 residues. The chain's CDR3 is CASSLDRVGETQYF. DNA for the CDR3: TGTGCCAGCAGCCTGGACAGGGTGGGAGAGACCCAGTACTTC.

This clonotype was seen at least ten times. V gene TRBV6-1 combines with J gene TRBJ2-4; no firm D call. The V gene's germline CDR1 is MNHNS and CDR2 SASEGT. V gave up 7 bases and J gave up 6 bases, with 16 bases separating them. This CDR3 spans 14 amino acids. Here the CDR3 reads CASTPPGGSNIQYF. DNA for the CDR3: TGTGCCAGCACCCCTCCAGGCGGTTCAAACATTCAGTACTTC.

This clonotype was seen a few times. V gene TRBV9 combines with J gene TRBJ2-1, with 10 bases fitting TRBD2. Looked up from germline, CDR1 is SGDLS and CDR2 is YYNGEE. J lost 2 bases, V lost 0 bases, and 2 bases had no gene match. The CDR3 runs to 16 residues. CDR3 sequence reads: CASSVGTSGAYNEQFF. Written as DNA, the CDR3 is TGTGCCAGCAGCGTAGGAACTAGCGGGGCCTACAATGAGCAGTTCTTC.

The V call is TRBV20-1, the J call TRBJ2-7; D uncertain. The CDR3 spans 11 residues. V was shortened by 7 bases and J by 3 bases, with 10 bases between the two germline ends. Germline lookup yields CDR1 DFQATT and CDR2 SNEGSKA (reference sequence). CDR3 loop: CSGYQVYEQYV. In nucleotides, the CDR3 is TGCAGTGGGTATCAGGTCTACGAGCAGTACGTC.

This clonotype was detected ten times or more. The rearrangement uses TRBV29-1 and TRBJ2-3, with 7 positions matching TRBD2. The CDR3 runs to 13 residues. V lost 6 bases and J lost 5; bases outside the gene matches: 8. The germline gives CDR1 SQVTM, CDR2 ANQGSEA. Here the CDR3 DNA reads TGCAGCGTACTAGCGCTTGTCGGAGATACGCAGTATTTT. Its protein product is CSVLALVGDTQYF.

Ten or more counts support this clonotype. The CDR3 spells CASSQGLGWETQYF. The CDR3 nucleotides are TGTGCCAGCAGCCAAGGTTTGGGTTGGGAGACCCAGTACTTC. V gene TRBV3-1 combines with J gene TRBJ2-5, with no clear D. The CDR3 length is 14 residues. Germline CDR1 and CDR2: LGHDT and YNNKEL (reference sequence). Trimming took off 1 base at V and 5 bases at J, with 11 bases between the two ends.

This clonotype turned up a few times. The chain couples TRBV6-1 to TRBJ2-3, with 13 bases fitting TRBD2. Germline loops: CDR1 MNHNS, CDR2 SASEGT. The CDR3 contains 15 residues. The V segment lost 5 bases and the J segment 8 bases; nucleotides outside the gene matches: 7. CDR3 in DNA: TGTGCCAGCAGTAGCGGACTAGCGGGAGTGTCTACGCAGTATTTT. It yields the protein CASSSGLAGVSTQYF.

Ten or more counts support this clonotype. J is TRBJ2-1 and V is TRBV2; D call uncertain. This CDR3 comprises 11 residues. Between the trimmed V and J ends, which lost 4 bases and 7 bases, there was a span of 5 bases. CDR1 is SNHLY, CDR2 FYNNEI, per germline. CDR3: CASSAFNEQFF. CDR3 in DNA: TGTGCCAGCAGTGCTTTTAATGAGCAGTTCTTC. Using reference TRBV2 and TRBJ2-1 for the parts outside the CDR3, the full variable domain is EPEVTQTPSHQVTQMGQEVILRCVPISNHLYFYWYRQILGQKVEFLVSFYNNEISEKSEIFDDQFSVERPDGSNFTLKIRSTKLEDSAMYFCASSAFNEQFFGPGTRLTVL.

CDR3 in DNA: TGCAGTGCTAGAACGGATGGGGGTGTGCGGGAGGGGAGGTACAATGAGCAGTTCTTC. This encodes CSARTDGGVREGRYNEQFF. The V call is TRBV20-1, the J call TRBJ2-1, with TRBD2 identical over 9 bases. V was pared by 2 bases and J by 4 bases, with 18 bases of the junction left unmatched. This CDR3 comprises 19 residues. Germline CDR1 is DFQATT and CDR2 is SNEGSKA (reference sequence).

This clonotype appeared a few times. The chain employs TRBV12-3 or TRBV12-4 and TRBJ1-3; TRBD1 is a possible D gene (6 bases). The CDR3 has 15 residues. Trimming took 1 base from V and 4 from J, leaving 11 bases between them. CDR3 sequence reads: CASSLGGGKGNTIYF. CDR3 nucleotides: TGTGCCAGCAGTTTAGGAGGGGGGAAAGGAAACACCATATATTTT.

The rearrangement links TRBV6-4 to TRBJ2-2; unclear D gene. The CDR3 totals 16 residues. V dropped 6 bases and J dropped 1 base, with 15 bases sitting between them. The V gene's germline CDR1 is MRHNA and CDR2 SNTAGT. CDR3 bases: TGTGCCAGCAGCCCCTCCCGTAGGGAGAACACCGGGGAGCTGTTTTTT. Protein product: CASSPSRRENTGELFF.

This clonotype was found many times. V and J are TRBV3-1 and TRBJ2-5; D is possibly TRBD2 (6 bases). The V gene's germline CDR1 is LGHDT and CDR2 YNNKEL (reference sequence). This CDR3 has 16 amino acids. V was cut by 0 bases and J by 5 bases, with 16 bases left in between. CDR3 sequence: CASSQDGSGVLETQYF. Written as DNA, the CDR3 is TGTGCCAGCAGCCAAGACGGGTCGGGGGTCTTGGAGACCCAGTACTTC.

This clonotype was seen a few times. The CDR3 loop is CASSLFRSEQYF. The CDR3, as DNA: TGTGCCAGCAGCTTATTCCGGTCCGAGCAGTACTTC. The chain is built from TRBV7-2 and TRBJ2-7; D uncertain. The V end was cut by 2 bases, the J end by 6 bases, with 8 bases between. Germline CDR1 and CDR2: SGHTA and FQGNSA. CDR3 length: 12 amino acids. Complete variable domain (other parts from reference TRBV7-2 and TRBJ2-7): GAGVSQSPSNKVTEKGKDVELRCDPISGHTALYWYRQSLGQGLEFLIYFQGNSAPDKSGLPSDRFSAERTGGSVSTLTIQRTQQEDSAVYLCASSLFRSEQYFGPGTRLTVT.

The genes are TRBV7-2 and TRBJ2-2, with TRBD2 matching 8 bases. CDR3 length: 17 residues. CDR1 and CDR2 (germline): SGHTA, FQGNSA. Trimming at V came to 0 bases and at J to 6 bases, leaving 9 bases not matched to a gene. CDR3 sequence (DNA): TGTGCCAGCAGCTTAGCCTCCCAGCGGGAGATCTCCGGGGAGCTGTTTTTT. This encodes CASSLASQREISGELFF.

This clonotype was counted at least ten times. The chain employs TRBV15 and TRBJ2-1; D might be TRBD1 or TRBD2, each matching 5 bases. This CDR3 is built from 15 residues. Germline V gene sequence: CDR1 LNHNV, CDR2 YYDKDF (reference sequence). Trimming shortened V by 0 bases and J by 6 bases, and 12 bases separated the two germline ends. This CDR3 is CATSREGDRANEQFF. In nucleotides, the CDR3 is TGTGCCACCAGCAGAGAGGGGGATAGGGCCAATGAGCAGTTCTTC.

The rearrangement uses TRBV12-3 or TRBV12-4 and TRBJ2-2; D is undetermined. The V end lost 7 bases, the J end lost 7 bases, and 10 bases lay between the germline ends. CDR3 size: 12 residues. CDR3 sequence reads: CASNTGRGELFF. In DNA form, the CDR3 reads TGTGCCAGCAATACCGGGCGCGGGGAGCTGTTTTTT.